Listed below are T cell receptor beta chains from one sample, sequenced in a study of blood T cell repertoires in COVID-19. Measured with immunoSEQ multiplex PCR; TCRdb has only the in-frame clones, and not every one. The sample includes around 100,000 clones, 65% to 90% of them seen just once. The sequenced sample consisted of peripheral blood. These receptor sequences come from a man aged 60-69 years with acute or convalescent COVID-19. The CDR3 runs from the conserved cysteine through the conserved F or W.

V gene | CDR3 protein
TRBV29-1 | CSVRDILNYGYTF
TRBV5-1 | CASSYYRGPGGYTF
TRBV19 | CASSTQGNTEAFF
TRBV9 | CASSFRGTEAFF
TRBV5-1 | CASSFGGNSDQPQHF
TRBV6-5 | CASTEAGELFF
TRBV28 | CASSSGEGIQETQYF
TRBV5-1 | CASSSTGRIAKNIQYF
TRBV10-2 | CASAGGTPVGGQYF
TRBV4-1 | CASSQDQQRHPRTEAFF
TRBV7-3 | CASSPGGPPYNEQFF
TRBV5-6 | CASRRQANEQFF
TRBV30 | CAWRVQSYEQYF
TRBV19 | CATRTGSNQPQHF
TRBV11-2 | CASSLAENQPQHF